Each of the 26 T cell receptor beta chains below was sequenced from the same sample in a study of shared clonotypes between healthy human individuals. Repertoires were generated with immunoSEQ multiplex PCR, while TCRdb's copy carries only in-frame clones and drops some. The profile shows about 1 million clones, under 80% of them singletons. Material: memory CD4+ T cells sorted from blood. Subset defined: CD45RA-negative fraction. All receptors come from a young man in good health.

The J gene is TRBJ1-6, the V gene TRBV18; D remains unclear. Trimming pared 1 base from V and 9 bases from J, leaving 16 bases between. There are 16 residues in the CDR3. Germline CDR1 is KGHSH and CDR2 is LQKENI. CDR3 loop: CASSPQAGGSGSPLHF. Here the CDR3 DNA reads TGTGCCAGCTCACCACAGGCAGGAGGTTCAGGTTCACCCCTCCACTTT.

A few counts support this clone. The chain joins TRBV6-5 to TRBJ2-7; tentative D call: TRBD2 (6 bases). Germline V CDR1 and CDR2: MNHEY, SVGAGI. The length of the CDR3 is 11 residues. V lost 8 bases and J 8 bases, leaving 13 bases between the germline ends. As DNA, the CDR3 is TGTGCCAGCGGGACCGGGGGTCAGCAGTACTTC. As protein: CASGTGGQQYF.

This clone showed up just once. A far bigger clonotype differs at one base, so this is likely a read error. Other DNA sequences of this sample code for an identical CDR3. The rearrangement uses TRBV7-8 and TRBJ2-7; no firm D call. This CDR3 is built from 13 residues. V lost 1 base to trimming and J lost 0 bases, with 4 bases between them. Per the germline V gene, CDR1 is SGHVS and CDR2 is FQNEAQ. The DNA of the CDR3 is TGTGCCAGCAGCTTAGGGGTCTCCTACGAGCAGTACTTC. It encodes CASSLGVSYEQYF.

This clone appeared a few times. The chain combines TRBV25-1 with TRBJ2-2; 7 positions agree with TRBD2. The CDR3 runs to 16 residues. V gave up 7 bases and J gave up 1 base; unmatched junction bases: 9. CDR1 and CDR2 from the germline V gene are MGHDK and SYGVNS. CDR3 protein: CASMARGLKNTGELFF. DNA of the CDR3: TGTGCCAGCATGGCCCGGGGACTAAAGAACACCGGGGAGCTGTTTTTT.

This clone was counted once. The chain is built from TRBV5-1 and TRBJ2-3; 8 bases align to TRBD2. V shed 5 bases, J shed 1 base, and the junction held 6 bases outside the gene matches. CDR1 and CDR2 from the germline V gene are SGHRS and YFSETQ. This CDR3 has 15 amino acids. DNA of the CDR3: TGCGCCAGCAGTCGTGATAGCGGGGGCACAGATACGCAGTATTTT. Protein: CASSRDSGGTDTQYF.

This sequence joins TRBV7-2 and TRBJ1-5, with 7 nucleotides matching TRBD1. V lost 7 bases to trimming and J lost 3 bases; unmatched junction nucleotides: 3. This CDR3 has 13 residues. From germline, CDR1 is SGHTA and CDR2 FQGNSA. This CDR3 reads CASNGQANQPQHF. In DNA, the CDR3 is TGTGCCAGCAACGGACAGGCCAATCAGCCCCAGCATTTT.

J is TRBJ1-2 and V is TRBV19; no firm D call. The CDR3 sequence is 13 residues long. V was pared by 8 bases and J by 7 bases, with 17 bases between. Germline V gene sequence: CDR1 LNHDA, CDR2 SQIVND (reference sequence). The CDR3 is CASGKTPQLGYTF. In nucleotides, the CDR3 is TGTGCCAGTGGGAAGACACCCCAACTTGGCTACACCTTC.

As concerns this clone: Since a far larger clone is one base different, this is likely a read error. Other nucleotide sequences from this sample produce the same CDR3. V usage is TRBV5-1 and J usage is TRBJ2-7; D is possibly TRBD2 (7 bases). The V gene lost 1 base and the J gene lost 5 bases, with 13 bases spanning the gap. Germline assignment: CDR1 SGHRS and CDR2 YFSETQ. The CDR3 loop spans 14 amino acids. The CDR3 is CASSLPGGADEQYF. In DNA, the CDR3 is TGCGCCAGCAGCTTGCCGGGGGGCGCGGACGAGCAGTACTTC.

This clone was seen a single time. This chain joins TRBV5-1 and TRBJ2-7; TRBD2 matches 14 bases. There are 16 residues in the CDR3. Trimming cost V 0 bases and J 4 bases; bases outside gene matches: 3. Germline lookup yields CDR1 SGHRS and CDR2 YFSETQ. DNA of the CDR3: TGCGCCAGCAGCTTGGGACTAGCGGGGGGGCTATACGAGCAGTACTTC. Translating it yields CASSLGLAGGLYEQYF.

The rearrangement uses TRBV10-3 and TRBJ1-2, with TRBD1 identical over 7 bases. CDR3 size: 13 residues. Germline-derived CDR1 and CDR2 are ENHRY and SYGVKD. Germline trimming cut 8 bases from V and 7 bases from J; bases unmatched to any gene: 10. The CDR3 DNA follows: TGTGCCATCTCTGGGGGACAGCGGATTGGCTACACCTTC. The encoded protein is CAISGGQRIGYTF.

The chain carries TRBV6-4 and TRBJ1-5; no clear D. The V end lost 2 bases, the J end lost 0 bases, and 14 bases lay between the germline ends. Per the germline V gene, CDR1 is MRHNA and CDR2 is SNTAGT. There are 17 residues in the CDR3. The CDR3 DNA reads as TGTGCCAGCAGTGACCCAGATAAGGCGATTAGCAATCAGCCCCAGCATTTT. It translates to CASSDPDKAISNQPQHF.

The genes are TRBV7-3 and TRBJ2-2; D unresolved. The CDR3 sequence is 17 residues long. CDR1 is SGHTA and CDR2 is FQGTGA in the germline V gene. Between the trimmed V and J ends, which lost 2 bases and 2 bases, there was a span of 15 bases. CDR3 protein: CASSLVPLGFNTGELFF. The CDR3 DNA sequence: TGTGCCAGCAGCTTAGTACCTTTGGGATTCAACACCGGGGAGCTGTTTTTT.

The rearrangement links TRBV29-1 to TRBJ1-2; no clear D. Germline values: CDR1 SQVTM, CDR2 ANQGSEA. Trimming cost V 7 bases and J 8 bases, with 11 bases left between them. The CDR3 runs 10 residues. The CDR3 region has the DNA TGCAGCGCGGAGGAGGGAGGCTACACCTTC. Translating gives CSAEEGGYTF.

This clone appeared once. The rearrangement joins TRBV30 to TRBJ1-6; no firm D call. This CDR3 is built from 13 residues. The germline gives CDR1 GTSNPN, CDR2 SVGIG (reference sequence). Trimming stripped 3 bases from V and 7 bases from J, with 10 bases between. The chain's CDR3 is CAWRVGENSPLHF. In DNA, the CDR3 is TGTGCCTGGAGAGTCGGGGAAAATTCACCCCTCCACTTT.

The gene calls are TRBV28 and TRBJ2-5; D unclear. V lost 3 bases and J 3 bases, leaving 8 bases between the germline ends. CDR1 is MDHEN and CDR2 is SYDVKM in the germline V gene. The length of the CDR3 is 13 residues. The CDR3 region has the DNA TGTGCCAGCAGTTTTCGAAGTAAAGAGACCCAGTACTTC. Its translation is CASSFRSKETQYF.

The chain employs TRBV5-6 and TRBJ2-1; D is uncertain. Per the germline V gene, CDR1 is SGHDT and CDR2 is YYEEEE. Trimming shortened V by 3 bases and J by 6 bases, and 19 bases separated the two germline ends. CDR3 length: 16 residues. The CDR3 loop is CASSSRSPGGVNEQFF. DNA of the CDR3: TGTGCCAGCAGCTCTCGGAGCCCGGGTGGAGTCAATGAGCAGTTCTTC. Drawing the rest from reference TRBV5-6 and TRBJ2-1, the complete variable domain is DAGVTQSPTHLIKTRGQQVTLRCSPKSGHDTVSWYQQALGQGPQFIFQYYEEEERQRGNFPDRFSGHQFPNYSSELNVNALLLGDSALYLCASSSRSPGGVNEQFFGPGTRLTVL.

V gene TRBV9 combines with J gene TRBJ2-6; D remains ambiguous. Trimming left V 4 bases short and J 1 base short, with 9 bases between. Germline V gene sequence: CDR1 SGDLS, CDR2 YYNGEE. The CDR3 covers 15 residues. CDR3 sequence (DNA): TGTGCCAGCAGCTCCTCCGTATCTGGGGCCAACGTCCTGACTTTC. As protein: CASSSSVSGANVLTF.

The V gene is TRBV15, the J gene TRBJ2-4; 8 bases align to TRBD2. The germline gives CDR1 LNHNV, CDR2 YYDKDF (reference sequence). V was clipped by 1 base and J by 7 bases; unmatched bases: 15. The CDR3 has 18 residues. The CDR3 sequence is CATSRGREAGVYLNIQYF. The CDR3 DNA reads TGTGCCACCAGCAGAGGGCGGGAGGCGGGGGTGTACTTGAACATTCAGTACTTC. The full variable domain, its missing parts supplied by reference TRBV15 and TRBJ2-4, is DAMVIQNPRYQVTQFGKPVTLSCSQTLNHNVMYWYQQKSSQAPKLLFHYYDKDFNNEADTPDNFQSRRPNTSFCFLDIRSPGLGDTAMYLCATSRGREAGVYLNIQYFGAGTRLSVL.

This clone was counted once. V usage is TRBV28 and J usage is TRBJ1-2; TRBD1 might be the D (6 bases). Trimming pared 4 bases from V and 3 bases from J, leaving 9 bases between. The germline gives CDR1 MDHEN, CDR2 SYDVKM. This CDR3 region has 13 residues. CDR3 protein: CASSSTGYYGYTF. CDR3 DNA sequence: TGTGCCAGCAGTTCAACAGGGTACTATGGCTACACCTTC.

In the case of this clone: The same CDR3 arises from other DNA sequences in this sample as well. This chain joins TRBV30 and TRBJ1-2; D gene ambiguous. Germline V gives CDR1 GTSNPN, CDR2 SVGIG (reference sequence). Between the trimmed V and J ends, which lost 0 bases and 0 bases, there was a span of 5 bases. The CDR3 is 13 amino acids. This chain's CDR3 is CAWSVKANYGYTF. As DNA, the CDR3 is TGTGCCTGGAGTGTAAAGGCTAACTATGGCTACACCTTC.

V is TRBV5-4 and J is TRBJ2-4; 8 bases fit TRBD1. Germline trimming cut 0 bases from V and 2 bases from J; bases unmatched to any gene: 4. The germline CDR1 and CDR2 sequences are SGHNT and YYREEE (reference sequence). The CDR3 length is 16 residues. CDR3 sequence (DNA): TGTGCCAGCAGCTTGGGGACAGGGCGGCCCAAAAACATTCAGTACTTC. Translated: CASSLGTGRPKNIQYF.

J is TRBJ1-2 and V is TRBV6-5, with D perhaps matching TRBD1 (6 bases). The CDR3 is 15 residues long. CDR1 MNHEY and CDR2 SVGAGI come from the germline V gene. Trimming stripped 6 bases from V and 2 bases from J, with 16 bases between. Written as DNA, the CDR3 is TGTGCCAGCAGCGTGGGGACAAAACTAAACTATGGCTACACCTTC. As protein: CASSVGTKLNYGYTF.

This CDR3 reads CAWRTGQGRTYEQYF. The DNA of the CDR3 is TGTGCCTGGAGAACAGGACAGGGTCGGACCTACGAGCAGTACTTC. V is TRBV30 and J is TRBJ2-7, with 8 bases fitting TRBD1. V shed 3 bases and J 2 bases; nucleotides not matched to a gene: 9. This CDR3 comprises 15 residues. Germline V lookup: CDR1 GTSNPN, CDR2 SVGIG (reference sequence).

The chain is built from TRBV6-1 and TRBJ1-2, with D unresolved. Germline V gene data show CDR1 as MNHNS and CDR2 as SASEGT. The CDR3 is made up of 17 amino acids. V lost 0 bases and J lost 1, with 15 bases in between. CDR3 coding DNA: TGTGCCAGCAGTGAAGCGGGTCGGCAGGTGTTTAACTATGGCTACACCTTC. Its translation is CASSEAGRQVFNYGYTF.

This clone was observed a few times. The chain carries TRBV30 and TRBJ2-7, with D unresolved. Trimming shortened V by 4 bases and J by 0 bases, and 10 bases separated the two germline ends. The CDR3 length is 13 residues. Germline loops: CDR1 GTSNPN, CDR2 SVGIG (reference sequence). The CDR3 DNA follows: TGTGCCTGGACCCCAGATCCCTCCTACGAGCAGTACTTC. The encoded protein is CAWTPDPSYEQYF.

The J gene is TRBJ1-2, the V gene TRBV5-6; D is perhaps TRBD1 (5 bases). Trimming took 5 bases from V and 6 from J, leaving 17 bases between them. CDR1 and CDR2 from the germline V gene are SGHDT and YYEEEE. There are 14 residues in the CDR3. The CDR3 spells CASRTLWGGDGYTF. As DNA, the CDR3 is TGTGCCAGCAGGACGCTCTGGGGAGGGGATGGCTACACCTTC.